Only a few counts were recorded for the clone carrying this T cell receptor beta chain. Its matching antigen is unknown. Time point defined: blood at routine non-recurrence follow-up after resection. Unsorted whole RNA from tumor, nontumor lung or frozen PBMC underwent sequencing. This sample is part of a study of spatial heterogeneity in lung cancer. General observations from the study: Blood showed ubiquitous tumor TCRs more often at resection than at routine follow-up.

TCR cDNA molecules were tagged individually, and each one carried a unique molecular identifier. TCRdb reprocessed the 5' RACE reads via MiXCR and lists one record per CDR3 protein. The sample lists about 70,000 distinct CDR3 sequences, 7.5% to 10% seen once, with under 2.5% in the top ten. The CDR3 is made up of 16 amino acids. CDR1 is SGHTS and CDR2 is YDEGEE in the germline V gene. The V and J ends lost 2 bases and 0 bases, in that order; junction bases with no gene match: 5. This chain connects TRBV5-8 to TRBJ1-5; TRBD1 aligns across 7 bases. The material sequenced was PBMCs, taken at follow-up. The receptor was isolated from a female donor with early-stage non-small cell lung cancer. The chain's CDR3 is CASSLRQGYSNQPQHF. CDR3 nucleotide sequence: TGTGCCAGCAGCTTACGACAGGGCTATAGCAATCAGCCCCAGCATTTT.